This T cell receptor (beta chain) comes out of a study of Graves' ophthalmopathy and Graves' hyperthyroidism. Hyperthyroidism in these 18- to 65-year-old patients was newly diagnosed, lasting under 2 months. Study results and caveats: Among expanded thyroid clonotypes above 0.001 frequency, most also occurred in blood. The model's prediction of ophthalmopathy progression had 65% to 71% sensitivity and approximately 76% specificity.

Amplified material comprised TCR beta CDR3 regions derived from RNA transcripts. RT-PCR was first run with HTBI primers, then multiplex PCR in a second round. Each CDR3 protein is one row after TCRdb ran MiXCR on the multiplex PCR reads. The sample shows about 620,000 distinct CDR3 sequences, 22% of them seen only once. This clonotype was detected only a few times. Its antigen remains unknown. The clonotype comes from a woman aged 18-29 years with stable Graves' hyperthyroidism. Some clones in this sample may be carry-over from other donors' samples. The sample consisted of peripheral blood.

CDR3 nucleotides: TGTGCCAGCAGCGTAGAACCTCGCTCCGGGACAGAAGAAGCTTTCTTT. Its translation: CASSVEPRSGTEEAFF. The V call is TRBV9, the J call TRBJ1-1; 7 bases match TRBD1. This CDR3 is built from 16 residues. Germline CDR1 reads SGDLS; CDR2 reads YYNGEE. Losses at the gene ends were 0 bases for V and 8 bases for J; bases not matched to a gene: 13. The full variable domain, rest sourced from reference TRBV9 and TRBJ1-1, is DSGVTQTPKHLITATGQRVTLRCSPRSGDLSVYWYQQSLDQGLQFLIQYYNGEERAKGNILERFSAQQFPDLHSELNLSSLELGDSALYFCASSVEPRSGTEEAFFGQGTRLTVV.